Shown below are 23 T cell receptor beta chains from a single sample sequenced in a study of blood T cell repertoires in COVID-19. The method was immunoSEQ multiplex PCR; TCRdb's version includes in-frame clones alone and lacks a portion of them. This table has 270,000 or so clones, about 90% appearing once. The sequenced sample was peripheral blood. These receptors were collected from a woman in her twenties or thirties with COVID-19, enrolled during active disease.

V is TRBV19 and J is TRBJ2-7; tentative D call: TRBD1 (6 bases). Trimming left V 10 bases short and J 2 bases short, with 21 bases between. The CDR3 is 15 residues long. Germline values: CDR1 LNHDA, CDR2 SQIVND (reference sequence). CDR3 in amino acids: CATSPALGGTYEQYF. In DNA form, the CDR3 reads TGTGCCACCTCTCCGGCTCTAGGGGGAACCTACGAGCAGTACTTC.

V usage is TRBV28 and J usage is TRBJ1-2; possibly TRBD1 for D (5 bases). The V gene's germline CDR1 is MDHEN and CDR2 SYDVKM. The germline V and J ends were trimmed by 6 bases and 7 bases, with 18 bases remaining between them. CDR3 length equals 14 residues. The CDR3 nucleotides read TGTGCCAGCAGCCACCCTACAGGTCACCTTGGCTACACCTTC. Translation: CASSHPTGHLGYTF.

This chain joins TRBV5-1 and TRBJ1-4, with D unclear. This CDR3 has 14 residues. CDR1 and CDR2 from the germline V gene are SGHRS and YFSETQ. Trimming left V 2 bases short and J 4 bases short, with 9 bases between. Here the CDR3 reads CASSLRSLNEKLFF. As DNA, the CDR3 is TGCGCCAGCAGCTTAAGGAGCCTTAATGAAAAACTGTTTTTT.

V and J are TRBV7-9 and TRBJ2-1, with 7 bases lining up with TRBD1. The trim removed 5 bases at V and 10 bases at J, leaving 17 bases unmatched. CDR3 length: 16 residues. Germline values: CDR1 SEHNR, CDR2 FQNEAQ (reference sequence). In DNA, the CDR3 is TGTGCCAGCAGCCCTAGACAGGGCGCCCCTACGCGCGAGCAGTTCTTC. Translated: CASSPRQGAPTREQFF.

V is TRBV19 and J is TRBJ2-5; 10 bases map to TRBD2. This CDR3 comprises 14 residues. From germline, CDR1 is LNHDA and CDR2 SQIVND (reference sequence). The ends lost 2 bases at V and 5 bases at J; junction bases unmatched: 2. CDR3 sequence reads: CASSILAGVETQYF. CDR3 coding DNA: TGTGCCAGTAGTATACTAGCGGGGGTTGAGACCCAGTACTTC.

V and J are TRBV6-1 and TRBJ2-7, with unresolved D. V dropped 3 bases and J dropped 3 bases, with 3 bases sitting between them. The germline V gene has CDR1 MNHNS and CDR2 SASEGT. The CDR3 loop spans 11 amino acids. This chain's CDR3 is CASSDYYEQYF. Here the CDR3 DNA reads TGTGCCAGCAGTGATTACTACGAGCAGTACTTC.

The chain carries TRBV5-4 and TRBJ2-7; 7 positions agree with TRBD2. The ends lost 9 bases at V and 5 bases at J; junction bases unmatched: 14. This CDR3 has 14 amino acids. Per the germline V gene, CDR1 is SGHNT and CDR2 is YYREEE (reference sequence). Here the CDR3 reads CAIYGGRDHNEQYF. CDR3 sequence (DNA): TGTGCCATCTACGGGGGGAGGGATCATAACGAGCAGTACTTC.

The chain combines TRBV5-1 with TRBJ2-2, with D possibly being TRBD1 (6 bases). This CDR3 is 17 amino acids long. Germline values: CDR1 SGHRS, CDR2 YFSETQ. Between the trimmed V and J ends, which lost 4 bases and 5 bases, there was a span of 21 bases. CDR3 sequence reads: CASSPTAGAQLTGELFF. The DNA of the CDR3 is TGCGCCAGCAGCCCCACCGCAGGGGCCCAGCTTACCGGGGAGCTGTTTTTT.

V is TRBV10-3 and J is TRBJ1-1; 8 nucleotides align to TRBD1. The CDR3 is 14 residues long. CDR1 and CDR2 from the germline V gene are ENHRY and SYGVKD. Trimming cost V 4 bases and J 1 base; bases outside gene matches: 2. The CDR3 sequence is CAISAGGANTEAFF. CDR3 DNA: TGTGCCATCAGTGCAGGGGGCGCGAACACTGAAGCTTTCTTT.

The chain uses TRBV12-2 and TRBJ2-4; the DNA was not compared with TRBD2, the D call given in the table. TRBV12-2 is shown as a pseudogene. This CDR3 spans 15 amino acids. The CDR3 region is CIPGLAGGLKNIQYF. CDR3 sequence (DNA): TGTATTCCGGGACTAGCGGGGGGCCTTAAAAACATTCAGTACTTC.

The V and J genes are TRBV3-1 (or the pseudogene TRBV3-2) and TRBJ2-5; 9 positions match TRBD2. This CDR3 has 19 amino acids. Germline assignment: CDR1 LGHDT and CDR2 YNNKEL (reference sequence). The V segment lost 4 bases and the J segment 1 base; nucleotides outside the gene matches: 16. CDR3 coding DNA: TGTGCCAGCAGCCCTAGATGGGGCTTAGCGGGGGATACCCAAGAGACCCAGTACTTC. It yields the protein CASSPRWGLAGDTQETQYF.

V gene TRBV3-1 (or the pseudogene TRBV3-2) combines with J gene TRBJ2-5; D gene unclear. In germline, CDR1 is LGHDT, CDR2 YNNKEL (reference sequence). V lost 0 bases and J lost 4, with 9 bases in between. This CDR3 region has 14 residues. The CDR3 DNA sequence: TGTGCCAGCAGCCAAGATTGGGCATCAGAGACCCAGTACTTC. Its protein product is CASSQDWASETQYF.

A few counts support this clone. The chain combines TRBV11-3 with TRBJ2-1; D not resolved. There are 13 residues in the CDR3. Trimming removed 5 bases from V and 4 bases from J, with 9 bases in between. Germline lookup yields CDR1 SGHNT and CDR2 YENEEA. In DNA, the CDR3 is TGTGCCAGCAGCCGAGGAGCGTACAATGAGCAGTTCTTC. Its translation: CASSRGAYNEQFF.

The CDR3 reads CASTAPGTGGYEQYF. The CDR3 bases are TGTGCCAGCACCGCACCCGGGACAGGGGGCTACGAGCAGTACTTC. The chain carries TRBV25-1 and TRBJ2-7; 11 nucleotides match TRBD1. This CDR3 spans 15 amino acids. Trimming at V came to 7 bases and at J to 3 bases, leaving 8 bases not matched to a gene. Per the germline V gene, CDR1 is MGHDK and CDR2 is SYGVNS.

This clone occurred a few times. The rearrangement links TRBV7-9 to TRBJ1-3; unclear D gene. The germline CDR1 and CDR2 sequences are SEHNR and FQNEAQ (reference sequence). The CDR3 is 14 residues long. V was trimmed by 4 bases and J by 2 bases, leaving 9 bases between them. The CDR3 nucleotides are TGTGCCAGCAGCTCCCAGGTGGCTGGAAACACCATATATTTT. The encoded protein is CASSSQVAGNTIYF.

The CDR3 DNA sequence: TGTGCCAGTAGTTCGACAGGGAACTCCTACAATGAGCAGTTCTTC. Protein product: CASSSTGNSYNEQFF. This rearrangement joins TRBV19 to TRBJ2-1, with 7 nucleotides matching TRBD1. The V segment lost 5 bases and the J segment 0 bases; nucleotides outside the gene matches: 4. Germline V gene lookup returns CDR1 LNHDA and CDR2 SQIVND (reference sequence). The CDR3 spans 15 residues.

The sample holds one count of this clone. J is TRBJ2-5 and V is TRBV5-1; D gene unclear. The CDR3 is made up of 12 amino acids. Germline V gene lookup returns CDR1 SGHRS and CDR2 YFSETQ. The V end was cut by 2 bases, the J end by 3 bases, with 5 bases between. This CDR3 is CASSLSKETQYF. CDR3 in DNA: TGCGCCAGCAGCTTATCCAAAGAGACCCAGTACTTC.

This clone has a handful of counts. The gene calls are TRBV7-8 and TRBJ1-5, with D perhaps TRBD1 (6 bases). The CDR3 length is 16 residues. Germline lookup yields CDR1 SGHVS and CDR2 FQNEAQ. The ends were cut back, 3 bases at V and 1 base at J, with 13 bases in the middle. This CDR3 reads CASSFSNRASNQPQHF. CDR3 sequence (DNA): TGTGCCAGCAGCTTTTCCAACAGGGCCAGCAATCAGCCCCAGCATTTT.

This chain links TRBV11-3 with TRBJ2-2; 7 positions match TRBD2. The CDR3 is made up of 13 amino acids. Germline-derived CDR1 and CDR2 are SGHNT and YENEEA. V lost 5 bases and J lost 6; bases outside the gene matches: 3. In nucleotides, the CDR3 is TGTGCCAGCAGCGTTACTAGCGCCGGGGAGCTGTTTTTT. It yields the protein CASSVTSAGELFF. The whole variable domain, remainder taken from reference TRBV11-3 and TRBJ2-2, is EAGVVQSPRYKIIEKKQPVAFWCNPISGHNTLYWYLQNLGQGPELLIRYENEEAVDDSQLPKDRFSAERLKGVDSTLKIQPAELGDSAVYLCASSVTSAGELFFGEGSRLTVL.

The table lists this clone with a few counts. This chain joins TRBV5-1 and TRBJ2-2, with 10 bases aligning to TRBD1. The CDR3 totals 16 residues. In germline, CDR1 is SGHRS, CDR2 YFSETQ. The junction had 5 bases not matched to a gene; V was cut back by 2 bases and J by 4 bases. CDR3 loop: CASSFGTGAGTGELFF. The CDR3 DNA sequence: TGCGCCAGCAGCTTCGGGACAGGGGCCGGCACCGGGGAGCTGTTTTTT.

CDR3 sequence: CASSGSYRDRGFNEQFF. CDR3 sequence (DNA): TGTGCCAGTAGTGGCTCCTACCGGGACAGGGGGTTCAATGAGCAGTTCTTC. The chain carries TRBV19 and TRBJ2-1, with TRBD1 matching 11 bases. The V and J ends lost 5 bases and 6 bases, in that order; junction bases with no gene match: 12. Germline V gene data show CDR1 as LNHDA and CDR2 as SQIVND (reference sequence). This CDR3 spans 17 amino acids.

This chain joins TRBV12-3 or TRBV12-4 and TRBJ1-1; D gene ambiguous. With 6 bases removed from V and 0 bases from J, the gap between germline ends came to 8 bases. CDR3 length: 13 amino acids. The CDR3 reads CASRWQMNTEAFF. CDR3 DNA sequence: TGTGCCAGCAGGTGGCAGATGAACACTGAAGCTTTCTTT.

This sequence joins TRBV28 and TRBJ2-1, with D hard to call. V was clipped by 3 bases and J by 4 bases, with 10 bases between them. The CDR3 runs to 14 residues. CDR1 MDHEN and CDR2 SYDVKM come from the germline V gene. The CDR3: CASSLTEWYNEQFF. CDR3 DNA: TGTGCCAGCAGTTTGACGGAGTGGTACAATGAGCAGTTCTTC. The full variable domain, in which reference TRBV28 and TRBJ2-1 provide the parts outside the CDR3, is DVKVTQSSRYLVKRTGEKVFLECVQDMDHENMFWYRQDPGLGLRLIYFSYDVKMKEKGDIPEGYSVSREKKERFSLILESASTNQTSMYLCASSLTEWYNEQFFGPGTRLTVL.